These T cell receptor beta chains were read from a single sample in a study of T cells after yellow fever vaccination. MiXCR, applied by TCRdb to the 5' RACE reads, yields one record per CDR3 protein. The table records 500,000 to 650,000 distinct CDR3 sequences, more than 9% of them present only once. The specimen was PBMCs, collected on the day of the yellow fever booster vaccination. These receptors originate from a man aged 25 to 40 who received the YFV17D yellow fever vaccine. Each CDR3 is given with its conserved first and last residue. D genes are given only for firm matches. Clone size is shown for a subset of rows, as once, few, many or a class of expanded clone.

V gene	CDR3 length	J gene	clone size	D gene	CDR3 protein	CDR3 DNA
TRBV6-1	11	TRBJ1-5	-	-	CASLGGKAQHF	TGTGCCAGCCTAGGGGGGAAAGCCCAGCATTTT
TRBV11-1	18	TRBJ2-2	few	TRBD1	CASSLVPSATGVSGELFF	TGTGCCAGCAGCTTAGTACCTTCTGCAACAGGGGTCAGCGGGGAGCTGTTTTTT
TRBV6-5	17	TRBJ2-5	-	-	CASSYGGRGAIQETQYF	TGTGCCAGCAGTTACGGTGGGCGCGGAGCTATCCAAGAGACCCAGTACTTC
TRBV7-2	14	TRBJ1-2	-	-	CASSFPGGNYGYTF	TGTGCCAGCAGCTTCCCCGGGGGTAACTATGGCTACACCTTC
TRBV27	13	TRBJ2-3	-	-	CASSFQTTDTQYF	TGTGCCAGCAGTTTTCAGACCACAGATACGCAGTATTTT
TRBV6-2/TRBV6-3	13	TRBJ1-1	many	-	CASKGYMNTEAFF	TGTGCCAGCAAAGGGTATATGAACACTGAAGCTTTCTTT
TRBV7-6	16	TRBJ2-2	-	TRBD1	CASSRQGLPNTGELFF	TGTGCCAGCAGTCGACAGGGCCTACCGAACACCGGGGAGCTGTTTTTT
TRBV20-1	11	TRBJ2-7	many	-	CSARDSYEQYF	TGCAGTGCTAGAGATTCATACGAGCAGTACTTC
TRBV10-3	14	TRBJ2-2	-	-	CAIRRPGNTGELFF	TGTGCCATCAGACGCCCGGGGAACACCGGGGAGCTGTTTTTT
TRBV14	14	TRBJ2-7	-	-	CASSQVPGSGEQYF	TGTGCCAGCAGCCAAGTCCCTGGGAGTGGCGAGCAGTACTTC
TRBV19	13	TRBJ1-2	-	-	CASRRRDNYGYTF	TGTGCCAGTAGGAGACGGGATAACTATGGCTACACCTTC
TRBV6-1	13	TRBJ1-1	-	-	CASSQIGNTEAFF	TGTGCCAGCAGCCAAATTGGAAACACTGAAGCTTTCTTT
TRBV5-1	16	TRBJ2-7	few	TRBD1	CASSLAQGRGSYEQYF	TGCGCCAGCAGCTTGGCACAGGGCAGGGGGTCCTACGAGCAGTACTTC
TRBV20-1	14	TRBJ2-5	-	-	CSVSSPQRQETQYF	TGCAGTGTTTCCTCTCCTCAGCGGCAAGAGACCCAGTACTTC
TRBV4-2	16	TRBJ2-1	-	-	CASSPSGTPLGNEQFF	TGTGCCAGCAGCCCCTCCGGGACCCCGCTGGGCAATGAGCAGTTCTTC
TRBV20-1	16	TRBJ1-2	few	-	CSARTGISDRRYGYTF	TGCAGTGCTAGAACGGGAATCTCGGACAGACGCTATGGCTACACCTTC
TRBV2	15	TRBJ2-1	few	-	CASSEVKGNFDEQFF	TGTGCCAGCAGCGAGGTAAAAGGGAATTTCGATGAGCAGTTCTTC
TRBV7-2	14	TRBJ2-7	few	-	CASSPGALSYEQYF	TGTGCCAGCAGCCCAGGGGCGTTATCCTACGAGCAGTACTTC
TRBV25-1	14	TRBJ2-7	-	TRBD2	CASSFGTRLYEQYF	TGTGCCAGCAGTTTTGGGACTAGGTTGTACGAGCAGTACTTC
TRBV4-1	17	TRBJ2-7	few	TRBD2	CASSLNSGTSFGYEQYF	TGCGCCAGCAGCCTCAACAGCGGGACTAGCTTCGGTTACGAGCAGTACTTC
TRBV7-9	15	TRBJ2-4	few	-	CASSFNEGAKNIQYF	TGTGCCAGCAGCTTTAATGAGGGCGCCAAAAACATTCAGTACTTC
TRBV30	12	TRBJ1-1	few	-	CAWGLMNTEAFF	TGTGCTTGGGGCCTTATGAACACTGAAGCTTTCTTT
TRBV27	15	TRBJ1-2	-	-	CASSRRQVTNYGYTF	TGTGCCAGCAGTCGTCGACAGGTTACTAACTATGGCTACACCTTC
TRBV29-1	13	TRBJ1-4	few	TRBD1	CSVAGTGDEKLFF	TGCAGCGTGGCCGGGACAGGGGATGAAAAACTGTTTTTT
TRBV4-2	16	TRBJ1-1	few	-	CASSLPTGGLDTEAFF	TGTGCCAGCAGCCTGCCCACGGGGGGGCTCGACACTGAAGCTTTCTTT
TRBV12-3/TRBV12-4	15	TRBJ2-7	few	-	CASSPQGRASYEQYF	TGTGCCAGCAGCCCTCAGGGGCGGGCGTCCTACGAGCAGTACTTC
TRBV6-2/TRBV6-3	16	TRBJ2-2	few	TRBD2	CASSTTSVANTGELFF	TGTGCCAGCAGTACGACTAGCGTCGCGAACACCGGGGAGCTGTTTTTT
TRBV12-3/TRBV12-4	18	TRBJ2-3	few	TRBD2	CASSATGTSGIKADTQYF	TGTGCCAGCAGTGCCACCGGGACTAGCGGGATTAAGGCAGATACGCAGTATTTT
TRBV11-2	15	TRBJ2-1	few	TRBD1	CASSPTGQTYNEQFF	TGTGCCAGCAGCCCCACGGGACAGACATACAATGAGCAGTTCTTC
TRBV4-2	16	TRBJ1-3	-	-	CASSQTFGGSGNTIYF	TGTGCCAGCAGCCAAACTTTTGGGGGCTCTGGAAACACCATATATTTT
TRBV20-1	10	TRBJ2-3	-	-	CRAAGGTQYF	TGCAGGGCCGCCGGAGGTACGCAGTATTTT
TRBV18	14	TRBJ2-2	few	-	CASSPRPPPGELFF	TGTGCCAGCTCACCACGTCCACCTCCCGGGGAGCTGTTTTTT
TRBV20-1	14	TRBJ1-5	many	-	CSARQRGSNQPQHF	TGCAGTGCACGACAGAGGGGTAGCAATCAGCCCCAGCATTTT
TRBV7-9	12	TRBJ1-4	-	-	CASSPDNEKLFF	TGTGCCAGCAGTCCCGATAATGAAAAACTGTTTTTT
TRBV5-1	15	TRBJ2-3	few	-	CASSLARPVRDTQYF	TGCGCCAGCAGCTTGGCCCGGCCCGTCAGAGATACGCAGTATTTT
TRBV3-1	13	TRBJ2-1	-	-	CASSRGGQASTIF	TGTGCCAGCAGCCGTGGTGGTCAAGCCTCCACGATCTTC
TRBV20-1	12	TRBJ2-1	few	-	CSARIGVEEQFF	TGCAGTGCTAGGATCGGTGTTGAGGAGCAGTTCTTC
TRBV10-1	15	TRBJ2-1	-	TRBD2	CASSGSGLAGWEQFF	TGCGCCAGCAGTGGATCGGGACTAGCGGGATGGGAGCAGTTCTTC
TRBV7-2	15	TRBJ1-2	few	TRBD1	CASSYLGTGGDGYTF	TGTGCCAGCAGTTACCTGGGGACAGGGGGAGATGGCTACACCTTC
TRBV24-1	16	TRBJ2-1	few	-	CATSDASPSSGNEQFF	TGTGCCACCAGTGATGCCAGCCCATCTTCGGGCAATGAGCAGTTCTTC
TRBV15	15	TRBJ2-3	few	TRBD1	CATSRGDRKTDTQYF	TGTGCCACCAGCAGAGGGGACAGAAAGACAGATACGCAGTATTTT
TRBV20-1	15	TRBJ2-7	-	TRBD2	CSARYSAGVSYEQYF	TGCAGTGCTAGATACTCAGCGGGAGTTTCCTACGAGCAGTACTTC
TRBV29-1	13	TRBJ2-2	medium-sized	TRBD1	CSVADRVTGELFF	TGCAGCGTTGCTGACAGGGTCACCGGGGAGCTGTTTTTT
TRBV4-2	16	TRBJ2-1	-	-	CASSTGLLGWVYEQFF	TGTGCCAGCAGCACCGGGCTTCTCGGCTGGGTGTATGAGCAGTTCTTC
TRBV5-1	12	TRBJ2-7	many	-	CASRVDDHEQYF	TGCGCCAGCAGAGTTGATGACCACGAGCAGTACTTC
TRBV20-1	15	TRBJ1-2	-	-	CSARDPFTFNSGYTF	TGCAGTGCTAGAGACCCGTTCACATTTAATAGTGGCTACACCTTC
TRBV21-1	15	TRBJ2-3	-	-	CASREAGEGPDTQYF	TGTGCCAGCAGGGAGGCGGGAGAAGGACCAGATACGCAGTATTTT
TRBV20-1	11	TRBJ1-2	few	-	CSAGDGGGYTF	TGCAGTGCTGGTGACGGGGGAGGCTACACCTTC
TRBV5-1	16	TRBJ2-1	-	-	CASSLERPGSRNEQFF	TGCGCCAGCAGCTTGGAGCGGCCAGGATCCAGAAATGAGCAGTTCTTC
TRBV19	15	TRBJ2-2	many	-	CASSAQHANTGELFF	TGTGCCAGTAGTGCCCAGCACGCGAACACCGGGGAGCTGTTTTTT
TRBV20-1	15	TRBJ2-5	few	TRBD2	CSARDGLATQETQYF	TGCAGTGCTAGAGATGGACTAGCGACTCAAGAGACCCAGTACTTC
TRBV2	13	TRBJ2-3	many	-	CASSTSLQDTQYF	TGTGCCAGCAGTACCTCCCTCCAAGATACGCAGTATTTT